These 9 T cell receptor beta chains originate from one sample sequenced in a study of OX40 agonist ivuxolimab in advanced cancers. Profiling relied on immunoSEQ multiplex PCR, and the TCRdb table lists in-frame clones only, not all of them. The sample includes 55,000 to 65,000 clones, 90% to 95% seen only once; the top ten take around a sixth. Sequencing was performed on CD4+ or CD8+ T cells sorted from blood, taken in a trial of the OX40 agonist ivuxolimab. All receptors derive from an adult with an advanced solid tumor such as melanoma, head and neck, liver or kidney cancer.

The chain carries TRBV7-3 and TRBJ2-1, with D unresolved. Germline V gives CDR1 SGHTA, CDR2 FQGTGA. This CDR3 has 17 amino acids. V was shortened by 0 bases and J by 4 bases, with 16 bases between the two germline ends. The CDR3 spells CASSLTRSTYSYNEQFF. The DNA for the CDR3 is TGTGCCAGCAGCTTAACGAGATCGACATACTCATACAATGAGCAGTTCTTC.

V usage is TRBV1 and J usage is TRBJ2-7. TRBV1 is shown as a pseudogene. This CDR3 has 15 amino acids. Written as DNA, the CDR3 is TGCACCAGCAGCCAACTCCGAGACGCCTCCTACGAGCAGTACTTC. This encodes CTSSQLRDASYEQYF.

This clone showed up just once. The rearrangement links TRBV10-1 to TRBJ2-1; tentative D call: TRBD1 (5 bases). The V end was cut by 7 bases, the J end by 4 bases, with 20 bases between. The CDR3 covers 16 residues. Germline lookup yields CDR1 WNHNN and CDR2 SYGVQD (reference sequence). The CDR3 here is CASTLLGALRYNEQFF. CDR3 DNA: TGCGCCAGCACCCTCTTAGGGGCACTTCGTTACAATGAGCAGTTCTTC.

Here the CDR3 DNA reads TGTGCCAGCTCACCACCGGGATCGGCACAGACTAACTATGGCTACACCTTC. Residues: CASSPPGSAQTNYGYTF. The chain uses TRBV18 and TRBJ1-2; D call uncertain. The germline V gene encodes CDR1 KGHSH and CDR2 LQKENI. This CDR3 is 17 amino acids long. Trimming removed 0 bases from V and 0 bases from J, with 14 bases in between.

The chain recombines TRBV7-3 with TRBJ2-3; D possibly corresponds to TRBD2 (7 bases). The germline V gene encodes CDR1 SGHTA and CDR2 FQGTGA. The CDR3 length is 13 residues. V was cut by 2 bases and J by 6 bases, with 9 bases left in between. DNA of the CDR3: TGTGCCAGCAGCTTAGCGGGGGCCGATACGCAGTATTTT. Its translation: CASSLAGADTQYF.

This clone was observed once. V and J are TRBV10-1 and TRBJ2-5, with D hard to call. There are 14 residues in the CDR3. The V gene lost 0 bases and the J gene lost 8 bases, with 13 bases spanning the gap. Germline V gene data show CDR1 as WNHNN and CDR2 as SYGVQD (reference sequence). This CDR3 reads CASSESGLSSTQYF. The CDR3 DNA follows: TGCGCCAGCAGTGAGTCGGGTCTATCTTCCACCCAGTACTTC.

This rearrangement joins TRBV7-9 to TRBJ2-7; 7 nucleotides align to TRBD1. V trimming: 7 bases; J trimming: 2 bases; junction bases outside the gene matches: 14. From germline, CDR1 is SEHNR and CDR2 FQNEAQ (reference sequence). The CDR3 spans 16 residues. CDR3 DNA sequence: TGTGCCAGCACTTCAACGGCCGGGACAGTTCCCTACGAGCAGTACTTC. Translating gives CASTSTAGTVPYEQYF.

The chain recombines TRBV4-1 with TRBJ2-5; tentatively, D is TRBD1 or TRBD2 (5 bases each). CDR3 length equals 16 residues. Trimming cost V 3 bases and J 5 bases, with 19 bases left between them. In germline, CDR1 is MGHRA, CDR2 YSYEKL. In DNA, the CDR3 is TGCGCCAGCAGCCATTCTACCCGGGACCTAGAGGAGACCCAGTACTTC. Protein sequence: CASSHSTRDLEETQYF.

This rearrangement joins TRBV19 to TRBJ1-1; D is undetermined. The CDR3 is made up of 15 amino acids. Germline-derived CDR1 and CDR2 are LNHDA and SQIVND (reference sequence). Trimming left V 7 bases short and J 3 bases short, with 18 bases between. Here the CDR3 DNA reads TGTGCCAGTACCCAGCGGGGATTTGGGTACACTGAAGCTTTCTTT. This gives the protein CASTQRGFGYTEAFF. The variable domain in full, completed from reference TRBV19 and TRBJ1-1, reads DGGITQSPKYLFRKEGQNVTLSCEQNLNHDAMYWYRQDPGQGLRLIYYSQIVNDFQKGDIAEGYSVSREKKESFPLTVTSAQKNPTAFYLCASTQRGFGYTEAFFGQGTRLTVV.